These T cell receptor beta chains were read from a single sample in a study of blood T cell repertoires in COVID-19. Assay: immunoSEQ multiplex PCR; the TCRdb copy retains only in-frame clones and omits some. This repertoire shows more than 40,000 clones, 70% to 90% found once; its top ten account for roughly 2.9%. The sequenced sample consisted of peripheral blood. The source is a woman at least 80 years old with acute or convalescent COVID-19. The CDR3 runs from the conserved cysteine through the conserved F or W. D genes are given only for firm matches. The size field is filled for only some rows; it gives once, few, many or a size class.

J | V | D | size | CDR3 | DNA
TRBJ1-1 | TRBV27 | TRBD1 | - | CASSLSKGQGWNTEAFF | TGTGCCAGCAGTTTATCGAAGGGACAGGGGTGGAACACTGAAGCTTTCTTT
TRBJ1-4 | TRBV14 | TRBD1 | - | CASSQWDSANEKLFF | TGTGCCAGCAGCCAATGGGACAGTGCCAATGAAAAACTGTTTTTT
TRBJ1-1 | TRBV6-5 | TRBD1 | - | CASSYSGQGINTEAFF | TGTGCCAGCAGTTACTCTGGACAGGGAATAAACACTGAAGCTTTCTTT
TRBJ2-7 | TRBV12-3/TRBV12-4 | - | few | CASSLKGGYEQYF | TGTGCCAGCAGTCTAAAAGGAGGTTACGAGCAGTACTTC
TRBJ1-5 | TRBV19 | - | - | CASSIGGGRSNQPQHF | TGTGCCAGTAGTATAGGGGGGGGGCGCAGCAATCAGCCCCAGCATTTT
TRBJ1-2 | TRBV10-2 | TRBD1 | - | CAGRETGGIGGYTF | TGCGCCGGCAGAGAGACAGGGGGTATAGGTGGCTACACCTTC
TRBJ1-3 | TRBV6-5 | - | once | CASREVLSGNTIYF | TGTGCCAGCAGAGAGGTCCTCTCTGGAAACACCATATATTTT
TRBJ1-5 | TRBV2 | TRBD1 | - | CASSFGQGKQPQHF | TGTGCCAGCAGTTTTGGACAGGGCAAACAGCCCCAGCATTTT
TRBJ1-5 | TRBV9 | TRBD1 | - | CASSPGTGAQPQHF | TGTGCCAGCAGCCCCGGGACAGGGGCCCAGCCCCAGCATTTT
TRBJ1-5 | TRBV18 | TRBD1 | - | CASSQLGQGSQPQHF | TGTGCCAGCTCCCAACTTGGACAGGGTAGTCAGCCCCAGCATTTT
TRBJ2-2 | TRBV2 | TRBD2 | - | CASTGFSGGASPGELFF | TGTGCCAGCACCGGGTTTAGCGGGGGGGCGAGCCCCGGGGAGCTGTTTTTT
TRBJ1-1 | TRBV12-5 | - | - | CASGLVPNGEAFF | TGTGCTAGTGGTCTTGTCCCAAACGGTGAAGCTTTCTTT
TRBJ2-2 | TRBV29-1 | - | - | CSALVGATAGELFF | TGCAGCGCCCTGGTGGGGGCGACCGCCGGGGAGCTGTTTTTT
TRBJ2-2 | TRBV6-5 | TRBD2 | - | CASSGGARGTGELFF | TGTGCCAGCTCCGGGGGGGCACGAGGCACCGGGGAGCTGTTTTTT
TRBJ2-7 | TRBV2 | - | - | CASRGRSYEQYF | TGTGCCAGCAGGGGCAGGTCCTACGAGCAGTACTTC